Below are 23 T cell receptor beta chains sequenced from a single sample in a study of shared clonotypes between healthy human individuals. Sequencing was performed with immunoSEQ multiplex PCR; in TCRdb, only in-frame clones are kept and a portion is missing. The data hold about 820,000 clones, with 85% to 95% observed a single time. CD8 cells regarded as naive lacked CD45RO, were positively chosen for CCR7, and omitted terminally differentiated effector memory CD45RA+ cells. Sequenced sample: naive CD8+ T cells sorted from blood. These receptors all come from a man aged 25-45 years in good health.

This clone has a single count. This chain joins TRBV6-5 and TRBJ2-7; TRBD2 is a possible D gene (5 bases). CDR1 is MNHEY and CDR2 is SVGAGI in the germline V gene. The CDR3 is 13 residues long. V was cut by 5 bases and J by 3 bases, with 11 bases left in between. This CDR3 is CASSPLRGYEQYF. CDR3 nucleotides: TGTGCCAGCAGTCCTCTCCGGGGCTACGAGCAGTACTTC.

CDR3 bases: TGCGCCAGCAGCCAAGACCACGACGTTACTAGCACAGATACGCAGTATTTT. Amino acids: CASSQDHDVTSTDTQYF. The chain employs TRBV4-1 and TRBJ2-3; D ambiguous. CDR1 and CDR2 (germline): MGHRA, YSYEKL. The ends were cut back, 0 bases at V and 0 bases at J, with 13 bases in the middle. This CDR3 region has 17 residues.

This rearrangement joins TRBV30 to TRBJ2-3; D gene unclear. The germline V gene has CDR1 GTSNPN and CDR2 SVGIG (reference sequence). The germline V and J ends were trimmed by 0 bases and 2 bases, with 9 bases remaining between them. The CDR3 is 14 amino acids. CDR3 nucleotide sequence: TGTGCCTGGAGTGTATTAGCTTACACAGATACGCAGTATTTT. Protein sequence: CAWSVLAYTDTQYF.

This chain uses TRBV27 with TRBJ2-3; 9 nucleotides match TRBD1. The germline V gene encodes CDR1 MNHEY and CDR2 SMNVEV (reference sequence). J was trimmed by 5 bases and V by 5 bases; bases with no gene match: 8. There are 15 residues in the CDR3. CDR3 region: CASSPRDRVGDTQYF. As DNA, the CDR3 is TGTGCCAGCAGTCCACGGGACAGGGTAGGAGATACGCAGTATTTT.

The genes are TRBV27 and TRBJ1-1; D might be TRBD1 (5 bases). Germline V gives CDR1 MNHEY, CDR2 SMNVEV (reference sequence). The CDR3 sequence is 14 residues long. V shed 4 bases and J shed 5 bases, with 14 bases lying between them. CDR3 sequence: CASSSAGYNTEAFF. The DNA of the CDR3 is TGTGCCAGCAGTTCTGCAGGGTATAATACTGAAGCTTTCTTT.

The V call is TRBV29-1, the J call TRBJ1-1, with D unresolved. V was cut by 7 bases and J by 6 bases, with 15 bases left in between. The CDR3 loop spans 12 amino acids. The germline V gene has CDR1 SQVTM and CDR2 ANQGSEA. In DNA form, the CDR3 reads TGCAGCGCTGGACCAGGTGGGGCTGAAGCTTTCTTT. This sequence encodes CSAGPGGAEAFF.

This chain connects TRBV29-1 to TRBJ2-1, with 8 positions matching TRBD2. Per germline, CDR1 SQVTM and CDR2 ANQGSEA. The J segment lost 6 bases and the V segment lost 6 bases, leaving 13 bases of the junction unmatched. This CDR3 region has 15 residues. DNA for the CDR3: TGCAGCGTGTTACTAGCGGAGTACGAGGGCAATGAGCAGTTCTTC. Amino acids: CSVLLAEYEGNEQFF.

V usage is TRBV27 and J usage is TRBJ2-7; 7 bases map to TRBD2. Germline-derived CDR1 and CDR2 are MNHEY and SMNVEV (reference sequence). The CDR3 covers 11 residues. Trimming at V came to 9 bases and at J to 7 bases, leaving 6 bases not matched to a gene. CDR3 in amino acids: CASYRGEEQYF. The CDR3 nucleotides are TGTGCCAGTTACCGGGGGGAGGAGCAGTACTTC.

V and J are TRBV7-9 and TRBJ1-3; 10 nucleotides match TRBD1. Germline values: CDR1 SEHNR, CDR2 FQNEAQ (reference sequence). J gave up 2 bases and V 5 bases, and 6 bases lay outside the gene matches. This CDR3 is built from 16 residues. CDR3 residues: CASSPSGTGAGNTIYF. The DNA of the CDR3 is TGTGCCAGCAGCCCATCCGGGACAGGGGCTGGAAACACCATATATTTT.

This rearrangement joins TRBV11-2 to TRBJ2-1; TRBD2 is a possible D gene (5 bases). Germline V gene sequence: CDR1 SGHAT, CDR2 FQNNGV. The germline V and J ends were trimmed by 8 bases and 0 bases, with 11 bases remaining between them. The CDR3 runs 14 residues. CDR3 loop: CASGGPDSYNEQFF. DNA for the CDR3: TGTGCCAGCGGCGGGCCCGACTCCTACAATGAGCAGTTCTTC.

This clone was found once. The rearrangement uses TRBV7-9 and TRBJ2-1; tentative D call: TRBD1 (7 bases). The V end was cut by 6 bases, the J end by 7 bases, with 22 bases between. Germline V gene data show CDR1 as SEHNR and CDR2 as FQNEAQ (reference sequence). This CDR3 contains 16 residues. For the CDR3, the DNA is TGTGCCAGCAGACCCCGGCGGGACAGTCTTCGAAATGAGCAGTTCTTC. This encodes CASRPRRDSLRNEQFF.

The V gene is TRBV27, the J gene TRBJ2-2; D is uncertain. The germline V gene encodes CDR1 MNHEY and CDR2 SMNVEV (reference sequence). This CDR3 contains 14 residues. V was clipped by 3 bases and J by 6 bases, with 11 bases between them. Here the CDR3 DNA reads TGTGCCAGCAGTTTTAACAGCCCCCCCGGGGAGCTGTTTTTT. Translation: CASSFNSPPGELFF.

The chain joins TRBV5-5 to TRBJ2-5, with D possibly TRBD1 on 6 matching bases. Between the trimmed V and J ends, which lost 2 bases and 4 bases, there was a span of 18 bases. The germline V gene has CDR1 SGHKS and CDR2 YYEKEE (reference sequence). The CDR3 has 16 amino acids. The CDR3 DNA is TGTGCCAGCAGCTTCGGATCACAGGGATATGGAGAGACCCAGTACTTC. Protein: CASSFGSQGYGETQYF.

This chain uses TRBV7-6 with TRBJ2-3; tentatively, D is TRBD1 or TRBD2 (5 bases each). The CDR3 runs 16 residues. V gave up 1 base and J gave up 5 bases, with 16 bases separating them. CDR1 is SGHVS and CDR2 is FNYEAQ in the germline V gene. CDR3 nucleotide sequence: TGTGCCAGCAGCTTAGAACTCACCGGGACGTTAGATACGCAGTATTTT. Protein sequence: CASSLELTGTLDTQYF.

The genes are TRBV27 and TRBJ2-3; a possible D gene is TRBD1 (5 bases). Germline CDR1 is MNHEY and CDR2 is SMNVEV (reference sequence). The CDR3 runs 15 residues. V was clipped by 2 bases and J by 0 bases, with 9 bases between them. Here the CDR3 DNA reads TGTGCCAGCAGTTTACAGGCAGGGAGCACAGATACGCAGTATTTT. Encoded protein: CASSLQAGSTDTQYF.

J is TRBJ1-1 and V is TRBV5-1; no definite D call. V was cut by 6 bases and J by 10 bases, with 22 bases left in between. Per the germline V gene, CDR1 is SGHRS and CDR2 is YFSETQ. The CDR3 covers 14 residues. The chain's CDR3 is CASTLRQSWDAAFF. In DNA, the CDR3 is TGCGCCAGCACTCTGCGACAATCATGGGATGCAGCTTTCTTT.

V is TRBV7-9 and J is TRBJ2-7; D might be TRBD1 or TRBD2, each matching 5 bases. Germline CDR1 is SEHNR and CDR2 is FQNEAQ (reference sequence). Trimming pared 5 bases from V and 0 bases from J, leaving 23 bases between. The CDR3 contains 18 residues. In DNA, the CDR3 is TGTGCCAGCAGCCCCGGGGACGGAGATTACTTGTTCTCCTACGAGCAGTACTTC. Protein sequence: CASSPGDGDYLFSYEQYF.

V gene TRBV21-1 combines with J gene TRBJ2-7; the D call TRBD2 from the table was never checked on the DNA. TRBV21-1 is a documented pseudogene. CDR3 length: 8 amino acids. The CDR3 here is CARIEQYF. The DNA of the CDR3 is TGTGCCAGAATAGAGCAGTACTTC.

The rearrangement links TRBV2 to TRBJ1-2, with a weak D call TRBD1 (6 bases). V was shortened by 0 bases and J by 3 bases, with 20 bases between the two germline ends. This CDR3 has 18 amino acids. Germline V gene lookup returns CDR1 SNHLY and CDR2 FYNNEI. The CDR3 here is CASSEAMGGSGVDYGYTF. CDR3 in DNA: TGTGCCAGCAGTGAAGCGATGGGGGGTTCAGGGGTAGACTATGGCTACACCTTC.

The chain links TRBV10-3 to TRBJ1-1; TRBD1 might be the D (6 bases). The CDR3 has 13 amino acids. CDR1 is ENHRY and CDR2 is SYGVKD in the germline V gene. Deletions cut 8 bases from V and 0 bases from J, with 10 bases between. In DNA, the CDR3 is TGTGCCATCTGCCGGGACATGAACACTGAAGCTTTCTTT. It is translated as CAICRDMNTEAFF.

CDR3 sequence: CASSAPEGPEDIQYF. In DNA form, the CDR3 reads TGTGCCAGCAGCGCTCCGGAAGGTCCGGAGGACATTCAGTACTTC. The chain joins TRBV5-4 to TRBJ2-4; possibly TRBD2 for D (5 bases). CDR1 and CDR2 from the germline V gene are SGHNT and YYREEE (reference sequence). The CDR3 is 15 residues long. Trimming cost V 4 bases and J 8 bases, with 19 bases left between them.

A note on this clone: Other DNA sequences in this sample translate to the same CDR3. The V gene is TRBV11-2, the J gene TRBJ2-7; TRBD2 might be the D (6 bases). The CDR3 totals 12 residues. V dropped 1 base and J dropped 7 bases, with 8 bases sitting between them. Germline CDR1 reads SGHAT; CDR2 reads FQNNGV. CDR3 sequence: CASSLGGGEQYF. DNA for the CDR3: TGTGCCAGCAGCTTAGGTGGGGGGGAGCAGTACTTC.

The V call is TRBV6-5, the J call TRBJ2-7, with a weak D call TRBD1 (5 bases). This CDR3 has 13 residues. Trimming took 0 bases from V and 5 from J, leaving 8 bases between them. Germline CDR1 and CDR2: MNHEY and SVGAGI. DNA for the CDR3: TGTGCCAGCAGTTACTCGTTCAGGGACGAGCAGTACTTC. This translates into CASSYSFRDEQYF.